This T cell receptor (beta chain) originates from a study of long-term antiretroviral therapy in people with HIV. Investigators performed immunoSEQ version v3.0 at survey level. The protocol was immunoSEQ multiplex PCR, while the TCRdb copy is restricted to in-frame clones and leaves out a portion. This table holds roughly 18,000 clones, 91% found once. Germline V CDR1 and CDR2: MNHEY, SMNVEV (reference sequence). V lost 2 bases and J 4 bases, leaving 17 bases between the germline ends. The CDR3 has 16 residues. The specimen was unsorted PBMCs, collected 3 years after starting antiretroviral therapy. The source is a man aged 50 or older with HIV. V gene TRBV27 combines with J gene TRBJ1-2; possibly TRBD1 for D (6 bases). CDR3 residues: CASSLHREGFVYGYTF. CDR3 nucleotide sequence: TGTGCCAGCAGTTTACACAGGGAGGGCTTTGTCTATGGCTACACCTTC.